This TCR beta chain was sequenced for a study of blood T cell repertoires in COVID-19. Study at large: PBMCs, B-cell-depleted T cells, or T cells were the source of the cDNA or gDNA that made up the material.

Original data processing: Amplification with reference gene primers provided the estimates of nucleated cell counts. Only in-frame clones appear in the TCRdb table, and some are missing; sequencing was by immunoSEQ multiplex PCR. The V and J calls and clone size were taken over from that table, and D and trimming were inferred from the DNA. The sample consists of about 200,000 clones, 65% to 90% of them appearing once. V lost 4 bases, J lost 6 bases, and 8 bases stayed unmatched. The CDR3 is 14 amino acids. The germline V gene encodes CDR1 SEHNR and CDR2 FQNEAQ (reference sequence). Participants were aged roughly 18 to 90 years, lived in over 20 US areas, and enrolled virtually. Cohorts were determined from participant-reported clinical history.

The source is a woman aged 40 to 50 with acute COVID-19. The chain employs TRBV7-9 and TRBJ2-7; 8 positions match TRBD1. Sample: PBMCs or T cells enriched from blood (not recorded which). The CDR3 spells CASSYAGTGGEQYF. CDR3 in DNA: TGTGCCAGCAGCTACGCCGGGACAGGAGGCGAGCAGTACTTC.